This TCR beta chain was identified in a study of control samples from healthy donors and cancer patients. TCRdb's table, derived via immunoSEQ multiplex PCR, lists solely in-frame clones and lacks some. The sample holds tens of thousands of clones; under 95% are singletons and the top ten take around 0.91%. Germline V CDR1 and CDR2: SGHNT, YYREEE (reference sequence). V was pared by 0 bases and J by 6 bases, with 10 bases between. This CDR3 contains 13 residues. This clonotype was sampled from a man aged 25 to 40 with colorectal cancer. The V call is TRBV5-4, the J call TRBJ2-7, with D tentatively TRBD2 (5 bases). Sequencing was done on a sample of PBMCs. CDR3: CASSLVPSGEQYF. DNA of the CDR3: TGTGCCAGCAGCTTGGTTCCGAGCGGCGAGCAGTACTTC.